One and the same sample provided the 17 T cell receptor beta chains below, sequenced in a study of blood T cell repertoires in COVID-19. Repertoires were generated with immunoSEQ multiplex PCR, while TCRdb's copy carries only in-frame clones and drops some. The sample lists around 39,000 clones; around 85% were seen once. The sequenced sample was peripheral blood. These receptors all stem from a man older than 75 with active or convalescent COVID-19.

This rearrangement joins TRBV18 to TRBJ1-1; TRBD1 matches at 8 bases. The trim removed 3 bases at V and 4 bases at J, leaving 10 bases unmatched. Germline V CDR1 and CDR2: KGHSH, LQKENI. The CDR3 contains 16 residues. The CDR3: CASSPQWTGWVTEAFF. The CDR3 coding sequence is TGTGCCAGCTCACCCCAATGGACAGGGTGGGTCACTGAAGCTTTCTTT.

The rearrangement joins TRBV5-1 to TRBJ1-3, with a weak D call TRBD1 (6 bases). V lost 1 base to trimming and J lost 8 bases, with 10 bases between them. Germline V gene lookup returns CDR1 SGHRS and CDR2 YFSETQ. The CDR3 extends over 13 amino acids. The CDR3 sequence: CASSLTQGHTIYF. Here the CDR3 DNA reads TGCGCCAGCAGCTTGACCCAGGGGCACACCATATATTTT.

The rearrangement uses TRBV7-3 and TRBJ2-5, with TRBD2 identical over 10 bases. The CDR3 totals 17 residues. Germline CDR1 reads SGHTA; CDR2 reads FQGTGA. V lost 2 bases and J lost 2; bases outside the gene matches: 8. CDR3 DNA sequence: TGTGCCAGCAGCTTATTAGCGGGAGGATTGGGGCAAGAGACCCAGTACTTC. Protein product: CASSLLAGGLGQETQYF.

V is TRBV7-3 and J is TRBJ2-1; 8 positions match TRBD2. This CDR3 is built from 15 residues. Germline CDR1 and CDR2: SGHTA and FQGTGA. V lost 5 bases to trimming and J lost 4 bases; unmatched junction nucleotides: 7. The DNA for the CDR3 is TGTGCCAGCAGCCCGGTAGCGGGACCATACAATGAGCAGTTCTTC. Encoded protein: CASSPVAGPYNEQFF.

This chain joins TRBV6-6 and TRBJ2-3; 9 bases agree with TRBD1. The CDR3 totals 15 residues. CDR1 MNHNY and CDR2 SVGAGI come from the germline V gene (reference sequence). Losses at the gene ends were 1 base for V and 3 bases for J; bases not matched to a gene: 2. CDR3 DNA sequence: TGTGCCAGCAGTTACTGGGACAGGGAAACAGATACGCAGTATTTT. Protein sequence: CASSYWDRETDTQYF.

This chain connects TRBV5-1 to TRBJ2-7, with TRBD1 matching 9 bases. CDR3 length: 17 amino acids. From germline, CDR1 is SGHRS and CDR2 YFSETQ. V was pared by 2 bases and J by 0 bases, with 9 bases of the junction left unmatched. CDR3 in DNA: TGCGCCAGCAGCTTAGGAATTGGGACAGGGAACTCCTACGAGCAGTACTTC. This translates into CASSLGIGTGNSYEQYF.

V is TRBV19 and J is TRBJ2-3, with unresolved D. CDR1 is LNHDA, CDR2 SQIVND, per germline (reference sequence). V was cut by 4 bases and J by 2 bases, with 7 bases left in between. The CDR3 loop spans 13 amino acids. CDR3 DNA sequence: TGTGCCAGTAGTAGCGTCAACACAGATACGCAGTATTTT. Translated: CASSSVNTDTQYF.

The J gene is TRBJ1-3, the V gene TRBV18; 7 nucleotides agree with TRBD1. There are 18 residues in the CDR3. In germline, CDR1 is KGHSH, CDR2 LQKENI. J was trimmed by 0 bases and V by 1 base; bases with no gene match: 9. The CDR3 region is CASSPLGSRGTSGNTIYF. The CDR3 DNA sequence: TGTGCCAGCTCACCACTAGGGAGCAGGGGGACCTCTGGAAACACCATATATTTT.

This clone was found once. The gene calls are TRBV11-3 and TRBJ2-7; D may be TRBD2 (6 bases). The CDR3 is 12 residues long. V was shortened by 5 bases and J by 3 bases, with 8 bases between the two germline ends. The germline V gene encodes CDR1 SGHNT and CDR2 YENEEA. CDR3 region: CASSEGGYEQYF. The DNA of the CDR3 is TGTGCCAGCAGCGAGGGAGGCTACGAGCAGTACTTC.

This chain connects TRBV5-3 to TRBJ1-5; D may be TRBD1 (6 bases). TRBV5-3 is recorded as an ORF, its role being uncertain. Trimming shortened V by 4 bases and J by 1 base, and 9 bases separated the two germline ends. This CDR3 spans 14 amino acids. The CDR3 is CARSPGGSNQPQHF. In DNA, the CDR3 is TGTGCCAGAAGCCCGGGGGGCAGCAATCAGCCCCAGCATTTT.

The chain carries TRBV6-2 or TRBV6-3 and TRBJ1-2; D ambiguous. Germline V gene sequence: CDR1 MNHEY, CDR2 SVGEGT. This CDR3 comprises 13 residues. The V end lost 1 base, the J end lost 3 bases, and 6 bases lay between the germline ends. The CDR3 DNA is TGTGCCAGCAGTTACTGGCAGGACTATGGCTACACCTTC. Translation gives CASSYWQDYGYTF.

Worth noting for this clone: The sample holds other DNA sequences that translate to the same CDR3. This sequence joins TRBV5-1 and TRBJ1-5, with D uncertain. CDR3 length: 15 amino acids. Per the germline V gene, CDR1 is SGHRS and CDR2 is YFSETQ. The V gene lost 4 bases and the J gene lost 0 bases, with 11 bases spanning the gap. CDR3: CASSPGSNSNQPQHF. CDR3 in DNA: TGCGCCAGCAGCCCGGGATCTAATAGCAATCAGCCCCAGCATTTT.

A note on this clone: Other DNA sequences within the sample encode an identical CDR3. The V and J genes are TRBV5-8 and TRBJ2-3; 8 bases agree with TRBD2. J was trimmed by 2 bases and V by 2 bases; bases with no gene match: 1. This CDR3 comprises 14 residues. Germline V CDR1 and CDR2: SGHTS, YDEGEE. The CDR3 bases are TGTGCCAGCAGCTTAGCGGGAGACACAGATACGCAGTATTTT. This codes for CASSLAGDTDTQYF.

This chain links TRBV6-2 or TRBV6-3 with TRBJ2-2; 7 bases are a match to TRBD1. The ends lost 5 bases at V and 0 bases at J; junction bases unmatched: 6. From germline, CDR1 is MNHEY and CDR2 SVGEGT. This CDR3 spans 16 amino acids. The CDR3 protein is CASSQGQRTNTGELFF. The CDR3 nucleotides are TGTGCCAGCAGTCAGGGACAGCGAACGAACACCGGGGAGCTGTTTTTT.

This CDR3 reads CASSTQQGQDYGYTF. The DNA for the CDR3 is TGTGCCAGTAGTACCCAACAGGGTCAGGACTATGGCTACACCTTC. V is TRBV19 and J is TRBJ1-2, with D possibly TRBD1 on 6 matching bases. The length of the CDR3 is 15 residues. The ends were cut back, 4 bases at V and 3 bases at J, with 15 bases in the middle. CDR1 is LNHDA, CDR2 SQIVND, per germline (reference sequence). Combining the CDR3 with reference TRBV19 and TRBJ1-2 gives the whole variable domain DGGITQSPKYLFRKEGQNVTLSCEQNLNHDAMYWYRQDPGQGLRLIYYSQIVNDFQKGDIAEGYSVSREKKESFPLTVTSAQKNPTAFYLCASSTQQGQDYGYTFGSGTRLTVV.

This chain uses TRBV19 with TRBJ1-2; a weak D match, TRBD1 (6 bases). The V gene's germline CDR1 is LNHDA and CDR2 SQIVND (reference sequence). Trimming cost V 2 bases and J 7 bases, with 14 bases left between them. CDR3 length: 14 residues. DNA for the CDR3: TGTGCCAGTAGTATAATGGACAGTACCCGTGGCTACACCTTC. Translation: CASSIMDSTRGYTF.

The gene calls are TRBV18 and TRBJ1-2; TRBD1 matches at 7 bases. V dropped 6 bases and J dropped 6; count of bases not matched to a gene: 25. CDR3 size: 19 residues. Germline V gene lookup returns CDR1 KGHSH and CDR2 LQKENI. CDR3 sequence reads: CASSPTTHTPGQVLDGYTF. In DNA, the CDR3 is TGTGCCAGCTCCCCCACCACACACACTCCTGGACAGGTTTTGGATGGCTACACCTTC.